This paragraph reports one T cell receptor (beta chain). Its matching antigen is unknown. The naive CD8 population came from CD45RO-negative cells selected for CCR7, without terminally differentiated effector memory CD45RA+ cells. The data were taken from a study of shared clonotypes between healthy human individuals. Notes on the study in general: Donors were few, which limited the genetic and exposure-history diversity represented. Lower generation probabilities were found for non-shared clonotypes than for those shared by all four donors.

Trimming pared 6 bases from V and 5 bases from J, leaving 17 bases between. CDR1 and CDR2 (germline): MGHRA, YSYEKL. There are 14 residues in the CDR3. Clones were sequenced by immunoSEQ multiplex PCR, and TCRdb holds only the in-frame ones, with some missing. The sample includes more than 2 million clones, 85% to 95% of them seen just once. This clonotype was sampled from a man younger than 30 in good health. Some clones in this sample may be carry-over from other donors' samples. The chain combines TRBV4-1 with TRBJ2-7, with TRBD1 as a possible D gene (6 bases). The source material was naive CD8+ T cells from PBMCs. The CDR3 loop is CASRQQGPGHEQYF. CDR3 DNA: TGCGCCAGCAGGCAACAGGGCCCGGGGCACGAGCAGTACTTC.